A single T cell receptor beta chain is shown here with its context. The data stem from a study of T-cell reconstitution after alpha-beta-depleted transplantation in children. The CDR3 contains 17 residues. V shed 0 bases, J shed 1 base, and the junction held 6 bases outside the gene matches. Germline assignment: CDR1 DFQATT and CDR2 SNEGSKA (reference sequence). The TCRbeta library incorporated unique molecular identifiers. TCRdb reanalysed the PCR reads using MiXCR and keeps one entry per CDR3 protein. The data contain 600,000 to 700,000 distinct CDR3 sequences, around a sixth of them singletons. The sequenced sample was PBMCs from the stem cell graft donor, obtained from the stem cell graft. The clonotype originates from a human donor who donated a stem cell graft to a child with acute myeloid leukemia. The chain uses TRBV20-1 and TRBJ1-5, with 10 bases matching TRBD1. CDR3 sequence: CSARDHGQGVSNQPQHF. The CDR3 region has the DNA TGCAGTGCTAGAGATCACGGACAGGGGGTGAGCAATCAGCCCCAGCATTTT.